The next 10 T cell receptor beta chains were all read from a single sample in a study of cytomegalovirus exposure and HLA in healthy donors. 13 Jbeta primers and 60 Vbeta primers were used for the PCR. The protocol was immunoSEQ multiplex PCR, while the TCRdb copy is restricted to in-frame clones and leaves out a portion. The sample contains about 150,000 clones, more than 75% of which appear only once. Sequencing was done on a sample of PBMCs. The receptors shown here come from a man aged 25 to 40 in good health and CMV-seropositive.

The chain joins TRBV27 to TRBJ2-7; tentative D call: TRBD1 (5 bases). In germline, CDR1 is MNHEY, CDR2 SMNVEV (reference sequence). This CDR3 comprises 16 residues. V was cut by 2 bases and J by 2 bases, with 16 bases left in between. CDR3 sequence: CASSLSSGRGTYEQYF. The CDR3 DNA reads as TGTGCCAGCAGTTTAAGTAGTGGAAGGGGCACCTACGAGCAGTACTTC.

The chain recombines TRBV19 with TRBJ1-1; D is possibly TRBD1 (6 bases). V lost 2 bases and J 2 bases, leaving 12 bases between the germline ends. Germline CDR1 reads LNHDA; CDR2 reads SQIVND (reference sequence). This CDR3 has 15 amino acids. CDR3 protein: CASSIQDRTNTEAFF. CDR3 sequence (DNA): TGTGCCAGTAGTATACAGGACAGAACTAACACTGAAGCTTTCTTT.

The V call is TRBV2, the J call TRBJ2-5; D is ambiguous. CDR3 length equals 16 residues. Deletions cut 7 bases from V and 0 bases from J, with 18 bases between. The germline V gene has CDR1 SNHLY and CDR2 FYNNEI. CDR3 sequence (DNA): TGTGCCAGCACGGAGAGTAGTCAATGGAACCAAGAGACCCAGTACTTC. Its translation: CASTESSQWNQETQYF.

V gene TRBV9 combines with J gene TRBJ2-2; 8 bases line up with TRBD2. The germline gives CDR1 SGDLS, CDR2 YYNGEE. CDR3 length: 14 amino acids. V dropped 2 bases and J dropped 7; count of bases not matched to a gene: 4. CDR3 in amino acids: CASSVGTSVGELFF. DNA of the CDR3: TGTGCCAGCAGCGTCGGGACTAGTGTCGGGGAGCTGTTTTTT. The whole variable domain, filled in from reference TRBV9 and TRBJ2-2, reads DSGVTQTPKHLITATGQRVTLRCSPRSGDLSVYWYQQSLDQGLQFLIQYYNGEERAKGNILERFSAQQFPDLHSELNLSSLELGDSALYFCASSVGTSVGELFFGEGSRLTVL.

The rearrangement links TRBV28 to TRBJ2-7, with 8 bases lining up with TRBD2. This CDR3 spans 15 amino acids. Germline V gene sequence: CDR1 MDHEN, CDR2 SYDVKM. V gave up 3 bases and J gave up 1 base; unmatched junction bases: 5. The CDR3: CASSLLASGSYEQYF. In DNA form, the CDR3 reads TGTGCCAGCAGTTTGTTGGCTAGCGGGTCCTACGAGCAGTACTTC.

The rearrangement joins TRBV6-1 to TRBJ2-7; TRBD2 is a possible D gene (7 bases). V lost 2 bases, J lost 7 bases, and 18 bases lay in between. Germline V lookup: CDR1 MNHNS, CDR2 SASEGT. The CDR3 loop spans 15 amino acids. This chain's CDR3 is CASSEWGGPREEQYF. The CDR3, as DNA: TGTGCCAGCAGTGAATGGGGGGGGCCCCGAGAAGAGCAGTACTTC.

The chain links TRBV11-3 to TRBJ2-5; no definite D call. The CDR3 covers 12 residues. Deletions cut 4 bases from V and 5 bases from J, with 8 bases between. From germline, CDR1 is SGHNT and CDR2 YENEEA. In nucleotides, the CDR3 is TGTGCCAGCAGCTCAGAGGAGGAGACCCAGTACTTC. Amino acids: CASSSEEETQYF.

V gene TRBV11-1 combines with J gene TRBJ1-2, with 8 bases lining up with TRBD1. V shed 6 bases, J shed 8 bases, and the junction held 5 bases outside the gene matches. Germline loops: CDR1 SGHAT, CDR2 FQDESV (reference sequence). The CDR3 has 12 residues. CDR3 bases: TGTGCCAGCAGTCGGGACAGGAACGGCTACACCTTC. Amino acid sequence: CASSRDRNGYTF.

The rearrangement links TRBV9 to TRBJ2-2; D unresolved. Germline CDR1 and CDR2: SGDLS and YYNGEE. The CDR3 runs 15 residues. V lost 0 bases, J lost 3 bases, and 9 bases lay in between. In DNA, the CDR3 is TGTGCCAGCAGCGTAGGTCGGAGCTACACCGGGGAGCTGTTTTTT. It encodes CASSVGRSYTGELFF.

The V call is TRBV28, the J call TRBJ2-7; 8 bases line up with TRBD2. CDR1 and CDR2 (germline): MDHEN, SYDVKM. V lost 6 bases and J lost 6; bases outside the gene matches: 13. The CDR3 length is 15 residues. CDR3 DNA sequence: TGTGCCAGCAGCCCGGCAGCGGGGGTCACGGGCGAGCAGTACTTC. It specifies CASSPAAGVTGEQYF.